These T cell receptor beta chains were read from a single sample in a study of identical twins. TCRdb re-analysed the 5' RACE reads in MiXCR, keeping a single row per CDR3 protein. The data show 500,000 to 550,000 distinct CDR3 sequences, around 20% seen once. This sample also belongs to another study, concerning T cells expressing NK-cell markers.

Sequences were obtained from CD4+ T cells sorted from blood. All receptors derive from a woman between 18 and 29 years old in good health. The CDR3 runs from the conserved cysteine through the conserved F or W. A D gene is named only where the DNA matches it firmly. Clone sizes are given selectively: once, few, many, or a class where the clone is expanded.

size	V	D	J	DNA	CDR3
few	TRBV20-1	TRBD1	TRBJ1-2	TGCAGTGCTAGCCCGGGACAGGGGACCGTTGGCTACACCTTC	CSASPGQGTVGYTF
-	TRBV20-1	-	TRBJ2-5	TGCAGTGCTAGAGATCCCGCAATGGTTGGAGAGACCCAGTACTTC	CSARDPAMVGETQYF
few	TRBV12-3/TRBV12-4	-	TRBJ2-3	TGTGCCAGCACTCCCAGTCAGAGGGGCGTGACAGATACGCAGTATTTT	CASTPSQRGVTDTQYF
few	TRBV29-1	-	TRBJ1-1	TGCAGCGTTATCTCGGAAAGAAGTCCGCTGTACGCTTTCTTT	CSVISERSPLYAFF
-	TRBV7-9	TRBD2	TRBJ2-5	TGTGCCAGCAGCTTATCTAGCGGGACGCAAGAGACCCAGTACTTC	CASSLSSGTQETQYF
few	TRBV20-1	-	TRBJ1-2	TGCAGTCTTAGACTGCTCTTTGGCTATGGCTACACCTTC	CSLRLLFGYGYTF
few	TRBV6-1	-	TRBJ2-2	TGTGCCAGCAGTCGCCGACAGGTCCACGGGGAGCTGTTTTTT	CASSRRQVHGELFF
-	TRBV20-1	-	TRBJ1-1	TGCAGTGCTAGAGTGGAGGGATCGGGGACTGAAGCTTTCTTT	CSARVEGSGTEAFF
few	TRBV11-2	-	TRBJ2-2	TGTGCCAGCAGCCACGAGGTCGGGGAGCTGTTTTTT	CASSHEVGELFF
-	TRBV6-1	-	TRBJ2-7	TGTGCCAGCAGGAGGGCAGGGGAAGGAGAGCAGTACTTC	CASRRAGEGEQYF
few	TRBV7-9	-	TRBJ2-3	TGTGCCAGCGACTATACAGATACGCAGTATTTT	CASDYTDTQYF
-	TRBV27	-	TRBJ2-3	TGTGCCAGCAGTCCCCGCCCCGGTCCTAGCACAGATACGCAGTATTTT	CASSPRPGPSTDTQYF
-	TRBV20-1	TRBD2	TRBJ2-1	TGCAGTGCTAGGACTAGCGGGAGGGCCCTTCGCTACAATGAGCAGTTCTTC	CSARTSGRALRYNEQFF
few	TRBV12-3/TRBV12-4	-	TRBJ2-7	TGTGCCAGCAGTTTATTGTTCGGAGGGAGTAGAGGGAAACCCTTCAGGTACGAGCAGTACTTC	CASSLLFGGSRGKPFRYEQYF
-	TRBV6-1	-	TRBJ1-2	TGTGCCAGCAGAAAACCGGGATCTTCCTACTACACCTTC	CASRKPGSSYYTF
few	TRBV5-5	TRBD2	TRBJ2-7	TGTGCCAGCAGCTTGGGGGTTTCTAGCGGGGGATACGAGCAGTACTTC	CASSLGVSSGGYEQYF